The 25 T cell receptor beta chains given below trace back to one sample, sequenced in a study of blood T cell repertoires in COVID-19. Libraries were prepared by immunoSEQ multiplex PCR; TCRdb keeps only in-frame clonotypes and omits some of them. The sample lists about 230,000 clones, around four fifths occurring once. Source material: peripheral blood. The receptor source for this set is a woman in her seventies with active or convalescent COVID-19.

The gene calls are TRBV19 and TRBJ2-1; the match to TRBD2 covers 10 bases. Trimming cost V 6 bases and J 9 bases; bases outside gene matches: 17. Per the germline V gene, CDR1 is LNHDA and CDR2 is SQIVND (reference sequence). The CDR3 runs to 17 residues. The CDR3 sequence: CASSRLGVSGRATEQFF. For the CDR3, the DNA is TGTGCCAGTAGCCGCCTGGGGGTAAGCGGGAGGGCCACTGAGCAGTTCTTC.

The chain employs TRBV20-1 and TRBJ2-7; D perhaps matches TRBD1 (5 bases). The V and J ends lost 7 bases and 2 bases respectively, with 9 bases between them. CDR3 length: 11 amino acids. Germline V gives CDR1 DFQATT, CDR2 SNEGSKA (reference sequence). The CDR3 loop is CSVWGPYEQYF. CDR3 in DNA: TGCAGTGTTTGGGGCCCCTACGAGCAGTACTTC.

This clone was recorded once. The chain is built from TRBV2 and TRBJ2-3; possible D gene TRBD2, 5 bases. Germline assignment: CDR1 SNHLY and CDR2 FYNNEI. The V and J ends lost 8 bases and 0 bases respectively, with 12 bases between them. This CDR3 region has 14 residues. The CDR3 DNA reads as TGTGCCAGCCTAGCTAGAGTTAGCACAGATACGCAGTATTTT. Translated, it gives CASLARVSTDTQYF.

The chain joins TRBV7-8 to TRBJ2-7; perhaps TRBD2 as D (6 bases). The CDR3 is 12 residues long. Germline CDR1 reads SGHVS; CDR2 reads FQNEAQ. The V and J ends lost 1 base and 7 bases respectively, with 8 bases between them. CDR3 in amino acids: CASSLGLAEQYF. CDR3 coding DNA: TGTGCCAGCAGCTTAGGCCTAGCGGAGCAGTACTTC.

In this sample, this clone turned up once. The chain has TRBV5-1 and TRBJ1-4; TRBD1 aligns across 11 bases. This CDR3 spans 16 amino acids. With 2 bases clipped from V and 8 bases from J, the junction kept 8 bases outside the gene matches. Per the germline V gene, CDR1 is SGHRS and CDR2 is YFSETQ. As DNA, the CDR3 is TGCGCCAGCAGCTTTTCGACCGGGACAGGGGGGGAAAAACTGTTTTTT. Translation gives CASSFSTGTGGEKLFF.

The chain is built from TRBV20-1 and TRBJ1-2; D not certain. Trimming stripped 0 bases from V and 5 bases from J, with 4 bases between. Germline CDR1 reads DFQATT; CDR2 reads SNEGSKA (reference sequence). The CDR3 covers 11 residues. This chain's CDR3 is CSARDQYGYTF. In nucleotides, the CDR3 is TGCAGTGCTAGAGATCAGTATGGCTACACCTTC.

The CDR3 is CASSQGRAGGTQETQYF. CDR3 DNA sequence: TGTGCCAGCAGCCAAGGAAGGGCGGGGGGAACCCAAGAGACCCAGTACTTC. V is TRBV4-2 and J is TRBJ2-5; TRBD2 agrees at 8 bases. Germline V gene sequence: CDR1 LGHNA, CDR2 YNFKEQ. The junction had 8 bases not matched to a gene; V was cut back by 1 base and J by 1 base. The CDR3 runs 17 residues.

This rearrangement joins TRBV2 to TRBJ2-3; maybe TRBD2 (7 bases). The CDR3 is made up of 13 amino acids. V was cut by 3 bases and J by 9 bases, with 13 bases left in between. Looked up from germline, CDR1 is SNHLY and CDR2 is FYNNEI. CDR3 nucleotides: TGTGCCAGCAGTGAGGGGAGGGGGATAACGCAGTATTTT. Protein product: CASSEGRGITQYF.

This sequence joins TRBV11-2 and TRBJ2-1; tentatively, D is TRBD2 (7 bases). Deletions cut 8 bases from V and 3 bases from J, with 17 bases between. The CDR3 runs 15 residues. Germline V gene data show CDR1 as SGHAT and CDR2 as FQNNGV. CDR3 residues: CASCLGRGSYNEQFF. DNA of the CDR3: TGTGCCAGCTGTCTTGGGAGGGGGAGCTACAATGAGCAGTTCTTC.

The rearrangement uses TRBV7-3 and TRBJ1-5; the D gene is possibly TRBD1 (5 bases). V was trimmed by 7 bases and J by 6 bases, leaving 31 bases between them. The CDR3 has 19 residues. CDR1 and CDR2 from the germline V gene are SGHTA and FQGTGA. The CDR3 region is CASTFNFPPAKQDPQPQHF. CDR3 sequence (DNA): TGTGCCAGCACCTTCAATTTTCCCCCCGCTAAACAGGACCCTCAGCCCCAGCATTTT.

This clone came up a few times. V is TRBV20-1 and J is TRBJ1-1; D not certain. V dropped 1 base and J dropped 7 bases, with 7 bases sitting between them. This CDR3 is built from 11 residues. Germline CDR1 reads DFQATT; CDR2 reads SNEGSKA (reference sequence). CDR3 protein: CSARVVREAFF. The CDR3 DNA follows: TGCAGTGCTAGAGTTGTGCGTGAAGCTTTCTTT.

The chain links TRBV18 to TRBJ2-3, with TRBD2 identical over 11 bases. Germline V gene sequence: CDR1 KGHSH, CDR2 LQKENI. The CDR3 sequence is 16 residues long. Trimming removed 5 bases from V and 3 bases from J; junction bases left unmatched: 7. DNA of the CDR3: TGTGCCAGCTCAGATACTAGCGGGAGTGTGACAGATACGCAGTATTTT. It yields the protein CASSDTSGSVTDTQYF.

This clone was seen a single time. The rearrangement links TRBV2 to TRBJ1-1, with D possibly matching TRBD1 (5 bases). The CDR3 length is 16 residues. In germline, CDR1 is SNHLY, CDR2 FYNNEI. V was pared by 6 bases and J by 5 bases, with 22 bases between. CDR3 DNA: TGTGCCAGCAGGAGTGTAGGGGCTATGATAGGGACTGAAGCTTTCTTT. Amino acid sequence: CASRSVGAMIGTEAFF.

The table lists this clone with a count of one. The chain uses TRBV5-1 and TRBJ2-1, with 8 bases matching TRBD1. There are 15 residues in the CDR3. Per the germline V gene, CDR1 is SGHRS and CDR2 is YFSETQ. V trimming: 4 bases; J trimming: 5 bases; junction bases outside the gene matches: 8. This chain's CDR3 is CASSPGQGMDNEQFF. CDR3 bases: TGCGCCAGCAGCCCTGGACAGGGAATGGACAATGAGCAGTTCTTC.

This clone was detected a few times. For the CDR3, the DNA is TGTGCCAGCAGCGTACAGGGACCCTACAATGAGCAGTTCTTC. Amino acid sequence: CASSVQGPYNEQFF. The rearrangement links TRBV7-2 to TRBJ2-1; TRBD1 is a possible D gene (6 bases). Trimming left V 5 bases short and J 2 bases short, with 10 bases between. Germline CDR1 reads SGHTA; CDR2 reads FQGNSA. The CDR3 loop spans 14 amino acids.

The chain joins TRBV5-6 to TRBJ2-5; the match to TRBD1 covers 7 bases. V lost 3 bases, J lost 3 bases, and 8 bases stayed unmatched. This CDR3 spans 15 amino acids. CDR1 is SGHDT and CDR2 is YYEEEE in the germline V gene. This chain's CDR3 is CASSSATGMKETQYF. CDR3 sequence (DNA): TGTGCCAGCAGCTCAGCGACAGGGATGAAAGAGACCCAGTACTTC.

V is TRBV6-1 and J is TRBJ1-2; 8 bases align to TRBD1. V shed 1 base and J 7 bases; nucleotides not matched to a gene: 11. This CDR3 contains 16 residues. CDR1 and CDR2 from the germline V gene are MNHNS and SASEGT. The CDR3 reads CASSEGQGFRYSGYTF. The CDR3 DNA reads TGTGCCAGCAGTGAAGGACAGGGGTTCCGCTATAGTGGCTACACCTTC.

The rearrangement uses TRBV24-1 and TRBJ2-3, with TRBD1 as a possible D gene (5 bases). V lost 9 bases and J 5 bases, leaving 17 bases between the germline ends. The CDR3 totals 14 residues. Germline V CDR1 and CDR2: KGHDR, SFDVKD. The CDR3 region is CATSSTIGVDTQYF. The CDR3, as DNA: TGTGCCACCTCCTCGACAATAGGGGTAGATACGCAGTATTTT.

DNA for the CDR3: TGTGCCAGCACTCCGGACAGGGTCCGAAACACCATATATTTT. It yields the protein CASTPDRVRNTIYF. This chain connects TRBV6-5 to TRBJ1-3; TRBD1 aligns across 8 bases. The CDR3 sequence is 14 residues long. CDR1 is MNHEY, CDR2 SVGAGI, per germline. Trimming took 7 bases from V and 5 from J; bases not matched to a gene: 7.

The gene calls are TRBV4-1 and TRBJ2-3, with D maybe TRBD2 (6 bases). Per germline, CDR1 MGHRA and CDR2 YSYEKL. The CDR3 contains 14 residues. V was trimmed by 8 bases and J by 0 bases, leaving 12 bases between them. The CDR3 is CASRVAASTDTQYF. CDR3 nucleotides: TGCGCCAGCCGGGTAGCGGCGAGCACAGATACGCAGTATTTT.

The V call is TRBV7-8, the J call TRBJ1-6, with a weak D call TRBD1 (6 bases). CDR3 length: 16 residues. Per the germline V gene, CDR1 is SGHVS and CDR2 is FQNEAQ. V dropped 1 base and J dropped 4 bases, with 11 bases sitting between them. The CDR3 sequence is CASSLDRVPYNSPLHF. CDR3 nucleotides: TGTGCCAGCAGCTTAGACAGGGTTCCTTATAATTCACCCCTCCACTTT.

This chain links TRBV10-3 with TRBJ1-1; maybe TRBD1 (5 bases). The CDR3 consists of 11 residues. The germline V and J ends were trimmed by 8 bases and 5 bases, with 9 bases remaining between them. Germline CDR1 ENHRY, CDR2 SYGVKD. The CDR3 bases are TGTGCCATCTCCGGGGGTACTGAAGCTTTCTTT. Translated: CAISGGTEAFF.

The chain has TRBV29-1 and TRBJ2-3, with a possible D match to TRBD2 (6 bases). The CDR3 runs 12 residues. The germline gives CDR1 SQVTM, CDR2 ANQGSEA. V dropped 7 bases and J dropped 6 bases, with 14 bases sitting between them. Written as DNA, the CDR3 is TGCAGCGGCGGGATGAATAGCGATACGCAGTATTTT. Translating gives CSGGMNSDTQYF.

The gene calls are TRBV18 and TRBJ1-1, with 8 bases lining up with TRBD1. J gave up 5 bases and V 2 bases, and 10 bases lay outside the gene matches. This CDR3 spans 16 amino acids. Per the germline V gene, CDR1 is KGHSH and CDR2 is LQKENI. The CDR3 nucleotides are TGTGCCAGCTCACCAAGGGCCAGGGGGCAGGGTACTGAAGCTTTCTTT. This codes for CASSPRARGQGTEAFF.

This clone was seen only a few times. CDR3 loop: CASSGGTSGGWPDTQYF. The CDR3 DNA is TGTGCCAGCAGCGGCGGGACTAGCGGGGGGTGGCCAGATACGCAGTATTTT. The rearrangement joins TRBV5-8 to TRBJ2-3; 15 nucleotides line up with TRBD2. V trimming: 4 bases; J trimming: 4 bases; junction bases outside the gene matches: 7. The CDR3 loop spans 17 amino acids. Germline-derived CDR1 and CDR2 are SGHTS and YDEGEE.